The source of this T cell receptor beta chain is a study of OX40 agonist ivuxolimab in advanced cancers. Study information: Each patient was given ivuxolimab into a vein every 2 weeks, at 0.01 to 10 mg/kg.

Enrollment shut out patients with autoimmune disease history or systemic immunosuppression. The study's findings and limits: There were, on average, more expanded clones in CD8+ T cells than in CD4+.

CDR1 is MDHEN, CDR2 SYDVKM, per germline. Trimming pared 5 bases from V and 3 bases from J, leaving 7 bases between. CDR3 size: 12 residues. Here immunoSEQ multiplex PCR was the method, and the copy in TCRdb shows in-frame clones only, minus some. The table records 55,000 to 80,000 clones, about 85% of them present only once. With respect to this clone: What it binds is not known.

The chain joins TRBV28 to TRBJ1-2, with D uncertain. This receptor was taken from an adult with an advanced solid tumor such as melanoma, head and neck, liver or kidney cancer. This specimen consisted of CD4+ or CD8+ T cells sorted from blood, obtained in a trial of the OX40 agonist ivuxolimab. In DNA, the CDR3 is TGTGCCAGCAGTGTGGTAGACTATGGCTACACCTTC. Translating it yields CASSVVDYGYTF.